This T cell receptor (beta chain) was observed in a study of beta chain features in type 1 diabetes. Study-level findings and limits: There was a moderate but significant shortening of TCRB CDR3s in all four CD4+ subsets of Type 1 diabetes patients.

Regarding this clone: Its antigen is as yet unknown.

Germline V gene sequence: CDR1 MDHEN, CDR2 SYDVKM. CDR3 length equals 12 residues. Trimming at V came to 10 bases and at J to 6 bases, leaving 5 bases not matched to a gene. Of the isolated RNA, all was reverse transcribed, and so the sequenced material was expressed TCRB transcripts. Here immunoSEQ multiplex PCR was the method, and the copy in TCRdb shows in-frame clones only, minus some. The sample has hundreds of thousands of clones, roughly an eighth seen once. The sample was naive CD4+ T cells from blood. The TCR comes from a man aged 18 to 30 with type 1 diabetes. This sequence joins TRBV28 and TRBJ1-2; 10 bases are a match to TRBD1. The CDR3 sequence is CATWTGGNGYTF. The CDR3 coding sequence is TGTGCCACCTGGACAGGGGGGAATGGCTACACCTTC.